This record covers a single T cell receptor (beta chain). The target antigen is unknown. This sample stems from a study of CD8 T cells in ankylosing spondylitis. General study points: Clones that were linked to disease were CD8+ and were relatively rare in peripheral blood. Reportedly, matched ankylosing spondylitis synovial fluid was significantly enriched for disease-linked clones. Past research had described some motif variants in reactive arthritis synovial fluid and blood. Seemingly characteristic of ankylosing spondylitis blood was a TCR beta motif consisting of several highly homologous variants.

Scientists made TCR beta libraries using quantitative 5'-RACE with molecular barcodes. TCRdb itself ran the 5' RACE reads through MiXCR, one entry per CDR3 protein. This sample has some 840,000 distinct CDR3 sequences; 10% to 15% occur once, and the top ten carry around 0.51%. In germline, CDR1 is SGHRS, CDR2 YFSETQ. The V and J ends lost 2 bases and 5 bases respectively, with 13 bases between them. This CDR3 has 14 residues. The sequence came from a male donor with ankylosing spondylitis. The sample was blood, either unsorted or a sorted T cell fraction (not recorded which). V gene TRBV5-1 combines with J gene TRBJ2-5; D possibly uses TRBD1 or TRBD2 (5 bases each). In DNA, the CDR3 is TGCGCCAGCAGCTTAACGACAGAGCGGGAGACCCAGTACTTC. Protein: CASSLTTERETQYF. The full variable domain, rest sourced from reference TRBV5-1 and TRBJ2-5, is KAGVTQTPRYLIKTRGQQVTLSCSPISGHRSVSWYQQTPGQGLQFLFEYFSETQRNKGNFPGRFSGRQFSNSRSEMNVSTLELGDSALYLCASSLTTERETQYFGPGTRLLVL.